The rows below give T cell receptor beta chains drawn from one sample of a study of shared clonotypes between healthy human individuals. Method: immunoSEQ multiplex PCR; TCRdb's copy keeps in-frame clones and lacks some. The sample yields about 680,000 clones, roughly 73% seen once. The sample was memory CD4+ T cells sorted from blood. These receptors all stem from a woman in her 30s in good health. CDR3s include the opening cysteine and the closing phenylalanine or tryptophan. A D gene is named only where the DNA matches it firmly. Clone sizes are given selectively: once, few, many, or a class where the clone is expanded.

j_call clone_size d_call v_call cdr3_aa cdr3_nt
TRBJ2-2 - - TRBV7-2 CASSLVTSGELFF TGTGCCAGCAGCTTAGTGACTAGCGGGGAGCTGTTTTTT
TRBJ2-5 - - TRBV2 CASMLGTQYF TGTGCCAGCATGTTAGGCACCCAGTACTTC
TRBJ2-7 - - TRBV27 CASSLSPGSSYEQYF TGTGCCAGCAGTTTATCTCCAGGTAGCTCCTACGAGCAGTACTTC
TRBJ2-1 - - TRBV5-1 CASSLGLEGFQEQFF TGCGCCAGCAGCTTAGGGCTAGAAGGTTTTCAGGAGCAGTTCTTC
TRBJ1-1 - - TRBV18 CASSPQAGQKNTEAFF TGTGCCAGCTCACCACAGGCCGGGCAGAAGAACACTGAAGCTTTCTTT
TRBJ2-1 once - TRBV14 CASSRGSYNEQFF TGTGCCAGCAGCCGGGGCTCCTACAATGAGCAGTTCTTC
TRBJ2-3 few - TRBV5-1 CASSLSRTASTDTQYF TGCGCCAGCAGCCTCAGCAGGACAGCTAGCACAGATACGCAGTATTTT
TRBJ2-7 - - TRBV7-8 CASSYRDSAYEQYF TGTGCCAGCAGCTACCGGGACTCAGCCTACGAGCAGTACTTC
TRBJ2-1 - TRBD2 TRBV2 CASEGLAGGQGEQFF TGTGCCAGCGAGGGACTAGCGGGAGGGCAGGGTGAGCAGTTCTTC
TRBJ2-7 many TRBD1 TRBV19 CASSFQGASYEQYF TGTGCCAGTAGTTTCCAGGGGGCCTCCTACGAGCAGTACTTC
TRBJ1-1 - - TRBV11-1 CASSPRWGVNTEAFF TGTGCCAGCAGCCCCCGTTGGGGTGTGAACACTGAAGCTTTCTTT
TRBJ2-2 - - TRBV5-1 CASSLGTVLGAGELFF TGCGCCAGCAGCTTGGGTACCGTGCTCGGGGCCGGGGAGCTGTTTTTT
TRBJ2-3 few - TRBV19 CASRKGGSTDTQYF TGTGCCAGTAGAAAGGGCGGTAGCACAGATACGCAGTATTTT